This T cell receptor beta chain appears in the sequencing data of a study of OX40 agonist ivuxolimab in advanced cancers. The study's findings and limits: The study observed clonal expansion of CD4+ and CD8+ blood T cells by week 6 at 0.1 to 3.0 mg/kg. Determination of antigen specificity was not performed for the expanded peripheral T cells. More expanded clones were seen, on average, in CD8+ T cells than in CD4+.

This CDR3 is built from 14 residues. The V gene lost 3 bases and the J gene lost 3 bases, with 9 bases spanning the gap. Germline V gives CDR1 LNHDA, CDR2 SQIVND (reference sequence). Concerning this clone: Its antigen is unknown.

Some clones are missing from TCRdb's copy, which holds only in-frame ones; the method was immunoSEQ multiplex PCR. There are fewer than 60,000 clones in the sample; about 80% occur only once, and about 3.9% lies in the top ten. The J gene is TRBJ1-5, the V gene TRBV19; maybe TRBD1 (5 bases). This clonotype originated in an adult with an advanced solid tumor such as melanoma, head and neck, liver or kidney cancer. Sequences were derived from CD4+ or CD8+ T cells sorted from blood, sampled in a trial of the OX40 agonist ivuxolimab. The CDR3 bases are TGTGCCAGTAGTATTACAGGATCCAATCAGCCCCAGCATTTT. It translates to CASSITGSNQPQHF. Based on the CDR3 plus reference TRBV19 and TRBJ1-5, the full variable domain is DGGITQSPKYLFRKEGQNVTLSCEQNLNHDAMYWYRQDPGQGLRLIYYSQIVNDFQKGDIAEGYSVSREKKESFPLTVTSAQKNPTAFYLCASSITGSNQPQHFGDGTRLSIL.